This T cell receptor beta chain was found in a study of vaccination effects on CD4 cells after COVID-19. Study-level background: All study participants received two doses of BNT162b2 or mRNA-1273 vaccine.

The culture ran for 10 to 11 days, and then CD4+ T cells were isolated. A PCR test confirmed that the person had SARS-CoV-2 infection between March and December 2020. On day 3 and again on day 7, half the medium was replaced with IL-2 medium. Germline CDR1 and CDR2: LNHDA and SQIVND (reference sequence). The V gene end was trimmed by 4 bases and the J gene end by 3 bases; junction bases not matched to a gene: 8. The CDR3 consists of 17 residues. As concerns this clone: Its antigen is unidentified.

Clones were sequenced by immunoSEQ multiplex PCR, and TCRdb holds only the in-frame ones, with some missing. The sample lists about 64,000 clones, 70% to 85% occurring once. This TCR came from a human donor who had a prior SARS-CoV-2 infection. This chain uses TRBV19 with TRBJ2-5; 13 bases agree with TRBD2. The sequencing here drew on CD4+ T cells from PBMCs cultured without peptide, taken before COVID-19 vaccination. CDR3 nucleotides: TGTGCCAGTAGTACGAATGGGGGACTAGCGGGAAAAGAGACCCAGTACTTC. Translating it yields CASSTNGGLAGKETQYF.